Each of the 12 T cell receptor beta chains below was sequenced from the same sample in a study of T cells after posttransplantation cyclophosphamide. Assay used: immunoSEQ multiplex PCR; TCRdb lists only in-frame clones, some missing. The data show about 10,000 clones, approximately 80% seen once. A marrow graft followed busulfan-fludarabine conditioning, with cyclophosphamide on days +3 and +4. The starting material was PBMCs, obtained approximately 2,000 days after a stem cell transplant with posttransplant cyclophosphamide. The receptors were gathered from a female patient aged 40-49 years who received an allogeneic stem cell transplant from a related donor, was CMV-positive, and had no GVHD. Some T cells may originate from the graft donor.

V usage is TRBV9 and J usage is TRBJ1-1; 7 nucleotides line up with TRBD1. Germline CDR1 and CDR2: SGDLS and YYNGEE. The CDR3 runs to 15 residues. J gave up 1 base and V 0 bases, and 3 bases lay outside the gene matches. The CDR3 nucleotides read TGTGCCAGCAGCGTAGTAGAGGGGGCGAACACTGAAGCTTTCTTT. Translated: CASSVVEGANTEAFF.

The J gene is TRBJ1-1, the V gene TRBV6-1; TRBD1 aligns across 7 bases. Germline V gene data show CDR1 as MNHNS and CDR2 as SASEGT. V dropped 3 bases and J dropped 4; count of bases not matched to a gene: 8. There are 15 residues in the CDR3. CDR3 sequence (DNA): TGTGCCAGCAGTGACTACAGGGGTCTCCTCACTGAAGCTTTCTTT. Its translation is CASSDYRGLLTEAFF.

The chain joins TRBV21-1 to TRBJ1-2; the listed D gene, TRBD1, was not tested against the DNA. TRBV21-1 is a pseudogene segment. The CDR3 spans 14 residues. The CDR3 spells CASSKGPPGKGYTF. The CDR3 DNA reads TGTGCCAGCAGCAAAGGCCCCCCAGGGAAGGGCTACACCTTC.

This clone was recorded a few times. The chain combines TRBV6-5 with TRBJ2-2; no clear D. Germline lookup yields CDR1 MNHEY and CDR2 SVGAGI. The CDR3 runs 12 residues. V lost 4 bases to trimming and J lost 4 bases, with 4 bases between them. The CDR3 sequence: CASSSSTGELFF. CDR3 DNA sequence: TGTGCCAGCAGTTCTTCCACCGGGGAGCTGTTTTTT.

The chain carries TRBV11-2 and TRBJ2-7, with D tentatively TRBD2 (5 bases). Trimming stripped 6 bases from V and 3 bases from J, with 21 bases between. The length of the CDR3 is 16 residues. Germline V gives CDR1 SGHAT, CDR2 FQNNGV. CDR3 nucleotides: TGTGCCAGCAGTGAAGCGCACACGGGGATAAACTACGAGCAGTACTTC. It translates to CASSEAHTGINYEQYF. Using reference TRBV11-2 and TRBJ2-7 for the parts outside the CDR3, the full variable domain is EAGVAQSPRYKIIEKRQSVAFWCNPISGHATLYWYQQILGQGPKLLIQFQNNGVVDDSQLPKDRFSAERLKGVDSTLKIQPAKLEDSAVYLCASSEAHTGINYEQYFGPGTRLTVT.

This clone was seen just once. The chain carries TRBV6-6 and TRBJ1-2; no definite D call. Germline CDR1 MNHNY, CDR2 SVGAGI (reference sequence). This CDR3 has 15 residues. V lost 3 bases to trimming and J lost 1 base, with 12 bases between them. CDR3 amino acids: CASSYQAGLNYGYTF. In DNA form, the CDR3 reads TGTGCCAGCAGTTATCAAGCGGGCCTTAACTATGGCTACACCTTC.

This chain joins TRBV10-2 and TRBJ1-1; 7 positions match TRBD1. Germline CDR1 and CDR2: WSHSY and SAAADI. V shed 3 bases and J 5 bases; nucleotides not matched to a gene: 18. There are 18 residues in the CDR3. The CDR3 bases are TGCGCCAGCAGTGACCTCATCCACTCGGGACAGCCGAGTACTGAAGCTTTCTTT. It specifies CASSDLIHSGQPSTEAFF.

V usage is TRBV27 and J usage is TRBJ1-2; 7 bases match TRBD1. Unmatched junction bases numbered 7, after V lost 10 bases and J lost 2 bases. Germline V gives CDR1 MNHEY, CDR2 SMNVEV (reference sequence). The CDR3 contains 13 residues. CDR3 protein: CATRQGPNYGYTF. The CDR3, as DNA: TGTGCCACAAGACAGGGCCCAAACTATGGCTACACCTTC.

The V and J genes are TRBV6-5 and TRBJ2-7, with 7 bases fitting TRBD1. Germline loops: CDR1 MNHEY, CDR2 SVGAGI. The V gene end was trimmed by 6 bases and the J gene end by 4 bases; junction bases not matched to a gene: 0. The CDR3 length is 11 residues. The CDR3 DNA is TGTGCCAGCAGCAGGGGGTACGAGCAGTACTTC. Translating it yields CASSRGYEQYF.

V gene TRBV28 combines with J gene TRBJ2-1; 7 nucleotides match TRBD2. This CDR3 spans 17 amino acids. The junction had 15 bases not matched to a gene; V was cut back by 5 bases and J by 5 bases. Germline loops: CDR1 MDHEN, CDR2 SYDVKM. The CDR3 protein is CASSIPSGWGDHNEQFF. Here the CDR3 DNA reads TGTGCCAGCAGTATACCTAGCGGATGGGGGGATCACAATGAGCAGTTCTTC.

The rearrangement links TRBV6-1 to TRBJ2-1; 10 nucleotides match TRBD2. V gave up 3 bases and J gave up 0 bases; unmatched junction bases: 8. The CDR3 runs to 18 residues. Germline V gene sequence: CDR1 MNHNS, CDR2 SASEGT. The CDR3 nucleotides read TGTGCCAGCAGTGAGGTAGCGGGGGGACTTAGCTCCTACAATGAGCAGTTCTTC. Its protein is CASSEVAGGLSSYNEQFF.

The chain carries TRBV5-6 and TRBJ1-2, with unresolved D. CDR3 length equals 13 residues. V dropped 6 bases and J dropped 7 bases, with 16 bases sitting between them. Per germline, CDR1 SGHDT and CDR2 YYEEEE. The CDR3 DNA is TGTGCCAGCACCCTGGGCATTTTGCTTGGCTACACCTTC. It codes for CASTLGILLGYTF.